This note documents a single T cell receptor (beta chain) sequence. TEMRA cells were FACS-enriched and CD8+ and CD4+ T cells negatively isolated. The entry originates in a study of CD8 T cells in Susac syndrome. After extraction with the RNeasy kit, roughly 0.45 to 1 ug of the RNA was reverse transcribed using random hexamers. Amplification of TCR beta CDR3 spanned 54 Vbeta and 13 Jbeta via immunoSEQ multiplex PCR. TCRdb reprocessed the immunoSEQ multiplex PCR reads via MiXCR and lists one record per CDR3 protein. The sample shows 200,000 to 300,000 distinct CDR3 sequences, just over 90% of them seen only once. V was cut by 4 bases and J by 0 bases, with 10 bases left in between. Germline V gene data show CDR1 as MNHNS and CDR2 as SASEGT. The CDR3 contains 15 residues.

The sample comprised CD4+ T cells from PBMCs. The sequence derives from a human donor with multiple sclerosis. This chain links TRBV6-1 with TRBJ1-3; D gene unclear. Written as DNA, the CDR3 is TGTGCCAGCAGTGCTTCTCGAGACTCTGGAAACACCATATATTTT. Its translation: CASSASRDSGNTIYF.